This TCR beta chain was observed in a study of spatial heterogeneity in lung cancer. Study-level background: A consistent excess of beta-chain over alpha-chain sequences was detected. Study-wide points: The appearance of ubiquitous expanded tumor TCRs in blood was greater at resection than follow-up.

As for time point: sample taken at primary tumor resection. Whole RNA came from tumor, nontumor lung or frozen PBMC and was sequenced without being sorted. Donation came from roughly 72 patients with untreated early-stage non-small cell lung cancer. TCRdb re-analysed the 5' RACE reads in MiXCR, keeping a single row per CDR3 protein. The data hold some 87,000 distinct CDR3 sequences, with about 9.4% observed a single time. The CDR3 length is 13 residues. The V end was cut by 6 bases, the J end by 4 bases, with 12 bases between. CDR1 SNHLY and CDR2 FYNNEI come from the germline V gene. This clonotype was seen a handful of times. Its antigen remains unidentified.

This sequence joins TRBV2 and TRBJ1-1; D gene unclear. The material was PBMCs, obtained at surgery. The sequence was collected from a male donor with early-stage non-small cell lung cancer. This CDR3 reads CASSVDQSTEAFF. Written as DNA, the CDR3 is TGTGCCAGCAGCGTAGACCAGAGCACTGAAGCTTTCTTT.